These 18 T cell receptor beta chains came from one sample sequenced in a study of cytomegalovirus exposure and HLA in healthy donors. Vbeta (60) and Jbeta (13) primers were used in the PCR. Using immunoSEQ multiplex PCR, the repertoire was profiled, and TCRdb retains in-frame clones only, with some absent. This table holds roughly 200,000 clones, 70% to 80% found once. The material sequenced was PBMCs. The receptors were gathered from a man aged 25-40 years in good health and CMV-seronegative.

The chain has TRBV6-1 and TRBJ2-1; D possibly corresponds to TRBD1 (5 bases). Germline CDR1 MNHNS, CDR2 SASEGT. This CDR3 region has 14 residues. V lost 5 bases, J lost 1 base, and 9 bases lay in between. The CDR3 sequence: CASSQGPSYNEQFF. The CDR3 nucleotides are TGTGCCAGCAGTCAGGGTCCGTCCTACAATGAGCAGTTCTTC.

The rearrangement uses TRBV6-4 and TRBJ1-5; no clear D gene. The germline V and J ends were trimmed by 0 bases and 0 bases, with 15 bases remaining between them. Germline values: CDR1 MRHNA, CDR2 SNTAGT. This CDR3 has 18 amino acids. This CDR3 reads CASSDSSHRDYSNQPQHF. The CDR3 nucleotides are TGTGCCAGCAGTGACTCAAGTCACAGAGATTATAGCAATCAGCCCCAGCATTTT.

This clone showed up just a few times. This chain connects TRBV6-1 to TRBJ2-7; TRBD1 matches at 9 bases. Germline CDR1 and CDR2: MNHNS and SASEGT. The CDR3 extends over 15 amino acids. Trimming took 3 bases from V and 6 from J; bases not matched to a gene: 9. The CDR3 nucleotides read TGTGCCAGCAGTGACGAGAGGGACAGGGACGGCGAGCAGTACTTC. Translation gives CASSDERDRDGEQYF.

V is TRBV19 and J is TRBJ1-2; 7 nucleotides line up with TRBD1. V lost 6 bases and J lost 8; bases outside the gene matches: 9. The CDR3 runs 13 residues. Germline CDR1 and CDR2: LNHDA and SQIVND (reference sequence). CDR3 DNA: TGTGCCAGTAGCAAACAGGGGAGTTGGGGCTACACCTTC. Its protein product is CASSKQGSWGYTF.

The J gene is TRBJ2-2, the V gene TRBV27; perhaps TRBD1 as D (6 bases). The ends were cut back, 5 bases at V and 9 bases at J, with 19 bases in the middle. This CDR3 is 15 amino acids long. The germline gives CDR1 MNHEY, CDR2 SMNVEV (reference sequence). The CDR3 DNA sequence: TGTGCCAGCAGTGCCGGGACATACTATACCAGGGAGCTGTTTTTT. The encoded protein is CASSAGTYYTRELFF.

This clone appeared a few times. V is TRBV28 and J is TRBJ2-1; a weak D match, TRBD2 (5 bases). The length of the CDR3 is 13 residues. V was cut by 6 bases and J by 8 bases, with 14 bases left in between. Germline CDR1 and CDR2: MDHEN and SYDVKM. CDR3 protein: CASRPGFRDEQFF. CDR3 DNA: TGTGCCAGCAGACCGGGATTTCGGGATGAGCAGTTCTTC. Together with reference TRBV28 and TRBJ2-1, the CDR3 gives the full variable domain: DVKVTQSSRYLVKRTGEKVFLECVQDMDHENMFWYRQDPGLGLRLIYFSYDVKMKEKGDIPEGYSVSREKKERFSLILESASTNQTSMYLCASRPGFRDEQFFGPGTRLTVL.

The V call is TRBV28, the J call TRBJ2-1, with 8 bases that match TRBD1. Germline loops: CDR1 MDHEN, CDR2 SYDVKM. Unmatched junction bases numbered 6, after V lost 7 bases and J lost 7 bases. The CDR3 has 13 residues. DNA for the CDR3: TGTGCCAGCAAGGGACAGGTCTGGAATGAGCAGTTCTTC. Translation gives CASKGQVWNEQFF.

The genes are TRBV9 and TRBJ2-2; D ambiguous. The V and J ends lost 3 bases and 6 bases respectively, with 15 bases between them. Germline V gives CDR1 SGDLS, CDR2 YYNGEE. The CDR3 is 15 residues long. The CDR3, as DNA: TGTGCCAGCAGCGAGAGCGATCCTTGGTCCGGGGAGCTGTTTTTT. Protein: CASSESDPWSGELFF.

This clone appeared a single time. The chain uses TRBV6-5 and TRBJ2-5; 8 bases fit TRBD1. Trimming cost V 0 bases and J 4 bases; bases outside gene matches: 4. The germline V gene encodes CDR1 MNHEY and CDR2 SVGAGI. The CDR3 has 15 amino acids. CDR3: CASSYSPGGGETQYF. The DNA for the CDR3 is TGTGCCAGCAGTTACTCACCAGGGGGCGGAGAGACCCAGTACTTC.

This clone showed up just once. The chain couples TRBV4-1 to TRBJ2-7; the match to TRBD1 covers 7 bases. Germline-derived CDR1 and CDR2 are MGHRA and YSYEKL. Trimming cost V 4 bases and J 0 bases; bases outside gene matches: 12. The length of the CDR3 is 17 residues. CDR3 sequence (DNA): TGCGCCAGCAGCCTTACACCCGGGACAGTAAGCTCCTACGAGCAGTACTTC. Translating it yields CASSLTPGTVSSYEQYF.

V is TRBV7-9 and J is TRBJ1-2, with 7 positions matching TRBD1. V lost 0 bases to trimming and J lost 4 bases; unmatched junction nucleotides: 8. Per the germline V gene, CDR1 is SEHNR and CDR2 is FQNEAQ (reference sequence). CDR3 size: 16 residues. This CDR3 is CASSLAGQSGGYGYTF. DNA for the CDR3: TGTGCCAGCAGCTTAGCGGGACAGAGCGGGGGCTATGGCTACACCTTC.

V is TRBV28 and J is TRBJ2-7; maybe TRBD1 (5 bases). There are 14 residues in the CDR3. The V gene's germline CDR1 is MDHEN and CDR2 SYDVKM. Trimming shortened V by 3 bases and J by 0 bases, and 9 bases separated the two germline ends. The CDR3 DNA reads TGTGCCAGCAGTTTCCAGGGTGCCTCCTACGAGCAGTACTTC. This gives the protein CASSFQGASYEQYF.

The chain carries TRBV28 and TRBJ2-5; D remains ambiguous. Trimming removed 5 bases at V and 0 bases at J, with 13 bases between. Germline V lookup: CDR1 MDHEN, CDR2 SYDVKM. CDR3 length equals 15 residues. The CDR3 DNA sequence: TGTGCCAGCAGTCCGTTTAAGGAGTACCAAGAGACCCAGTACTTC. Encoded protein: CASSPFKEYQETQYF. Supplemented by reference TRBV28 and TRBJ2-5, the full variable domain reads DVKVTQSSRYLVKRTGEKVFLECVQDMDHENMFWYRQDPGLGLRLIYFSYDVKMKEKGDIPEGYSVSREKKERFSLILESASTNQTSMYLCASSPFKEYQETQYFGPGTRLLVL.

This clone showed up just once. This chain links TRBV4-1 with TRBJ1-4, with a tentative D call TRBD1 (6 bases). Trimming pared 1 base from V and 7 bases from J, leaving 19 bases between. This CDR3 contains 17 residues. CDR1 is MGHRA and CDR2 is YSYEKL in the germline V gene. CDR3: CASSQVRSRDIGEKLFF. The CDR3 DNA sequence: TGCGCCAGCAGCCAAGTTAGGAGCCGGGACATCGGTGAAAAACTGTTTTTT.

J is TRBJ2-5 and V is TRBV2, with 14 nucleotides matching TRBD2. Per the germline V gene, CDR1 is SNHLY and CDR2 is FYNNEI. The CDR3 consists of 17 residues. Trimming cost V 7 bases and J 2 bases; bases outside gene matches: 9. This CDR3 is CASTPGTSGSTQETQYF. As DNA, the CDR3 is TGTGCCAGCACGCCCGGGACTAGCGGGAGCACACAAGAGACCCAGTACTTC.

The genes are TRBV10-3 and TRBJ1-5, with D possibly matching TRBD1 (6 bases). Trimming took off 11 bases at V and 4 bases at J, with 15 bases between the two ends. Germline V gives CDR1 ENHRY, CDR2 SYGVKD. The CDR3 is 13 residues long. As DNA, the CDR3 is TGTGCCGCGCAGGACAGACCGAATCAGCCCCAGCATTTT. Translating it yields CAAQDRPNQPQHF.

Regarding this clone: One end of the junction varies from germline; a read error may be responsible. The rearrangement joins TRBV7-9 to TRBJ1-1; D may be TRBD1 (5 bases). Per germline, CDR1 SEHNR and CDR2 FQNEAQ (reference sequence). This CDR3 is built from 15 residues. CDR3 nucleotide sequence: TGTACCAGCAGGTTTAGGGCGGGGGGAATCCCTGAAGCTTTCTTT. The encoded protein is CTSRFRAGGIPEAFF.

J is TRBJ1-2 and V is TRBV7-9; the D gene is possibly TRBD1 (5 bases). The germline gives CDR1 SEHNR, CDR2 FQNEAQ (reference sequence). This CDR3 is 13 amino acids long. The V and J ends lost 5 bases and 2 bases respectively, with 9 bases between them. As DNA, the CDR3 is TGTGCCAGCAGCCGCCCAGGGAACTATGGCTACACCTTC. Translation: CASSRPGNYGYTF.